This T cell receptor beta chain was observed in a study of T cells after posttransplantation cyclophosphamide. Note on this clone: The target antigen is unknown.

TCRdb's copy holds only in-frame clones and misses some; the assay was immunoSEQ multiplex PCR. In the table there are 35,000 to 50,000 clones, 80% to 95% of which are singletons. Between the trimmed V and J ends, which lost 0 bases and 9 bases, there was a span of 26 bases. The CDR3 totals 18 residues. Germline-derived CDR1 and CDR2 are MRHNA and SNTAGT. Treatment was busulfan-fludarabine conditioning, a marrow graft, and cyclophosphamide on days +3 and +4. Study-level results: Later blood repertoires were often dominated by clones from the donor CD8+ memory compartment. Skin or GI-infiltrating T cells shared few TRB sequences with blood.

The chain couples TRBV6-4 to TRBJ1-1; the D gene is possibly TRBD1 (6 bases). The sample consisted of PBMCs, taken around 60 days after allogeneic stem cell transplant with posttransplant cyclophosphamide. The sequence came from a male patient aged 55 to 69 who received an allogeneic stem cell transplant from a related donor and was CMV-positive. Some T cells could come from the graft donor. CDR3 in amino acids: CASSDSYMGTRVLPKAFF. The CDR3 DNA sequence: TGTGCCAGCAGTGACTCATACATGGGGACACGGGTTCTACCAAAAGCTTTCTTT.